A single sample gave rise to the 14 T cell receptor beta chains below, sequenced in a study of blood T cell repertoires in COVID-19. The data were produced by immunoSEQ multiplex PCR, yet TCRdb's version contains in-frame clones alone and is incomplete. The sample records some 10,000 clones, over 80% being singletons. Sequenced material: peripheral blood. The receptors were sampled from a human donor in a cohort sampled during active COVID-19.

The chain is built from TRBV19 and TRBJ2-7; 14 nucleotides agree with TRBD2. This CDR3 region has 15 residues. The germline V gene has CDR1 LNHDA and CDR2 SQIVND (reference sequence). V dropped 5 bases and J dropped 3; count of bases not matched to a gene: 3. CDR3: CASSPGLAGGYEQYF. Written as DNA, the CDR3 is TGTGCCAGTAGTCCCGGACTAGCGGGAGGCTACGAGCAGTACTTC.

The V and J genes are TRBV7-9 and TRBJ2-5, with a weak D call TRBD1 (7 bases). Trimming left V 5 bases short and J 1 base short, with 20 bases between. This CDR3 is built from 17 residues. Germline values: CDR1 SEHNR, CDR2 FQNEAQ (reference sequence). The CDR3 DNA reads TGTGCCAGCAGCCCACCCTTGGCGGGGACAGCCCAAGAGACCCAGTACTTC. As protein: CASSPPLAGTAQETQYF.

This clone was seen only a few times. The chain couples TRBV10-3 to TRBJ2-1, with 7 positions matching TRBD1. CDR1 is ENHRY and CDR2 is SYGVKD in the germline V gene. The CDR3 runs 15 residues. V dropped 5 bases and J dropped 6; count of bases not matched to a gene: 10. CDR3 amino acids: CAISLQGNPLNEQFF. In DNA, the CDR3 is TGTGCCATCAGTTTACAGGGGAACCCCCTCAATGAGCAGTTCTTC.

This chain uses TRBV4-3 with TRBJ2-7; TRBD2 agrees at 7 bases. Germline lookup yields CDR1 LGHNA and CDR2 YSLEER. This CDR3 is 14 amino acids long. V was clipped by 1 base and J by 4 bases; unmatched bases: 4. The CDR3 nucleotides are TGCGCCAGCAGCCAAGGACTAGCATTTTACGAGCAGTACTTC. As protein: CASSQGLAFYEQYF.

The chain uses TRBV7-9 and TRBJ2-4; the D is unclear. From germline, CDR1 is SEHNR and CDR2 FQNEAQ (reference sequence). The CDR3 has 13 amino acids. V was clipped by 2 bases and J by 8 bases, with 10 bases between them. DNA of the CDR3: TGTGCCAGCAGCTTATACACCCTGGACATTCAGTACTTC. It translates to CASSLYTLDIQYF.

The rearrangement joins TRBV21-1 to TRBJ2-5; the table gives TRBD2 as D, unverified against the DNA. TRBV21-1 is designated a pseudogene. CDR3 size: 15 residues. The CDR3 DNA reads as TGTGCCAGCAAAGAGGTTTGGCTAAACCAAGAGACCCAGTACTTC. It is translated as CASKEVWLNQETQYF.

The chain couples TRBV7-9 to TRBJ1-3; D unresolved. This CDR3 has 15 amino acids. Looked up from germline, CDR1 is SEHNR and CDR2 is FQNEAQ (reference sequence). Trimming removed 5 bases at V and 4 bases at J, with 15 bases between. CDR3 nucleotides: TGTGCCAGCAGCCCGACTCTGAACATCGGAAACACCATATATTTT. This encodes CASSPTLNIGNTIYF.

The DNA of the CDR3 is TGTGCCAGCAGAGTTTACGGGGGGGTCTATATCTCGCCTGGCACAGATACGCAGTATTTT. It specifies CASRVYGGVYISPGTDTQYF. This chain uses TRBV27 with TRBJ2-3, with 8 bases that match TRBD2. Per the germline V gene, CDR1 is MNHEY and CDR2 is SMNVEV (reference sequence). The CDR3 runs 20 residues. Trimming cost V 6 bases and J 1 base; bases outside gene matches: 21.

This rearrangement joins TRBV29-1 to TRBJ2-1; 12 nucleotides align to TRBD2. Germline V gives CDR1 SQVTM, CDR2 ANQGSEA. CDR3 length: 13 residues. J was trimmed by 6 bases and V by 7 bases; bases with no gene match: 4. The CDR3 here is CSGTTSGSNEQFF. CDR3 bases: TGCAGCGGAACGACTAGCGGGAGCAATGAGCAGTTCTTC.

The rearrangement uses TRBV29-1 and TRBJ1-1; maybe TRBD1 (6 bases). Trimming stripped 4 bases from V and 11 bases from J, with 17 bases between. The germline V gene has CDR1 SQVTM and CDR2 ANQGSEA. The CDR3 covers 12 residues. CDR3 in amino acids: CSVVAGVQGAFF. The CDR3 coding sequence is TGCAGCGTTGTGGCCGGGGTTCAGGGGGCTTTCTTT.

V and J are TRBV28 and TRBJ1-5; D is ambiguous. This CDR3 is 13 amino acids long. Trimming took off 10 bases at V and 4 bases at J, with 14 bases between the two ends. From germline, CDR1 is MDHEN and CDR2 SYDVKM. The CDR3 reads CAIGSDDNQPQHF. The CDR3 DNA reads TGTGCCATAGGGAGCGATGATAATCAGCCCCAGCATTTT.

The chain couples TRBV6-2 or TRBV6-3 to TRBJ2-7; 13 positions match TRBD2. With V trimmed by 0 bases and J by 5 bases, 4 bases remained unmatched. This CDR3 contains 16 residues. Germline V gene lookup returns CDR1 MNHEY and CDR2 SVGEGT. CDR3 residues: CASSYSMGLAGNEQYF. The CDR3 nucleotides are TGTGCCAGCAGTTACTCGATGGGACTAGCGGGAAACGAGCAGTACTTC.

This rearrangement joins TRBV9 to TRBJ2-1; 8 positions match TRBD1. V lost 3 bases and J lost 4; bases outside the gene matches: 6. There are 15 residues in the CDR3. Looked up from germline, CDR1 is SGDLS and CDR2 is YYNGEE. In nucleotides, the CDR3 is TGTGCCAGCAGCGAATCCGGGACAGGATACAATGAGCAGTTCTTC. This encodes CASSESGTGYNEQFF.

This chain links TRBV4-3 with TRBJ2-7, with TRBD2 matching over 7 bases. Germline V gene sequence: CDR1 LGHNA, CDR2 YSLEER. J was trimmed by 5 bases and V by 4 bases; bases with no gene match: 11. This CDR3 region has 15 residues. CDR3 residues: CASSPGLERDHEQYF. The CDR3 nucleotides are TGCGCCAGCAGCCCCGGCTTAGAGCGGGACCACGAGCAGTACTTC.